The 29 T cell receptor beta chains below come from one sample, sequenced in a study of post-analysis software for immune sequencing data. Findings and caveats of the study: Patients showed TRBV5-6, TRBV5-1 and TRBV20-1 among about five TRBV segments more frequent than in controls.

cDNA libraries of TCR beta carried unique molecular identifiers. TCRdb independently ran MiXCR on the PCR reads; one entry per CDR3 protein. The sample records about 680,000 distinct CDR3 sequences, 55% to 60% being singletons. Antigens of these TCRs are unknown. Sequenced sample: blood. Receptors originate from a girl under 10 years old with multiple sclerosis.

The chain is built from TRBV5-6 and TRBJ1-1; D not certain. This CDR3 has 13 residues. Trimming removed 6 bases from V and 1 base from J, with 10 bases in between. The germline V gene encodes CDR1 SGHDT and CDR2 YYEEEE. CDR3 DNA: TGTGCCAGCAACCCCCTCGGGAACACTGAAGCTTTCTTT. It translates to CASNPLGNTEAFF.

This clonotype was detected a few times. The gene calls are TRBV29-1 and TRBJ2-2, with 11 bases lining up with TRBD2. This CDR3 has 16 residues. With V trimmed by 7 bases and J by 1 base, 8 bases remained unmatched. From germline, CDR1 is SQVTM and CDR2 ANQGSEA. CDR3 sequence (DNA): TGCAGCGCCACGACTAGCGGGGATGGGAACACCGGGGAGCTGTTTTTT. As protein: CSATTSGDGNTGELFF.

This clonotype was seen once. This chain joins TRBV2 and TRBJ2-1; TRBD2 agrees at 9 bases. Looked up from germline, CDR1 is SNHLY and CDR2 is FYNNEI. The CDR3 covers 15 residues. V gave up 4 bases and J gave up 5 bases; unmatched junction bases: 6. DNA for the CDR3: TGTGCCAGCAGTGTTTGGCTAGCGGGACACAATGAGCAGTTCTTC. As protein: CASSVWLAGHNEQFF.

The chain has TRBV4-3 and TRBJ2-4, with TRBD1 identical over 7 bases. The CDR3 totals 14 residues. V was pared by 0 bases and J by 8 bases, with 4 bases of the junction left unmatched. Germline values: CDR1 LGHNA, CDR2 YSLEER. Written as DNA, the CDR3 is TGCGCCAGCAGCCAAGAGACAGGGAGCCACATTCAGTACTTC. Protein product: CASSQETGSHIQYF.

This clonotype was seen a handful of times. This sequence joins TRBV20-1 and TRBJ2-5; TRBD2 is a possible D gene (5 bases). The CDR3 covers 11 residues. V dropped 5 bases and J dropped 5 bases, with 9 bases sitting between them. In germline, CDR1 is DFQATT, CDR2 SNEGSKA (reference sequence). The CDR3 region has the DNA TGCAGTGCTCCGGGGTTGGAGACCCAGTACTTC. Translated: CSAPGLETQYF.

This clonotype was seen a handful of times. The chain uses TRBV20-1 and TRBJ2-3, with D unclear. Germline V CDR1 and CDR2: DFQATT, SNEGSKA (reference sequence). Trimming took off 0 bases at V and 6 bases at J, with 4 bases between the two ends. CDR3 length: 11 residues. CDR3 protein: CSARDLDTQYF. The DNA of the CDR3 is TGCAGTGCTAGAGATTTGGATACGCAGTATTTT.

The V gene is TRBV9, the J gene TRBJ2-3; tentative D call: TRBD1 (6 bases). This CDR3 spans 14 amino acids. Germline CDR1 reads SGDLS; CDR2 reads YYNGEE. V was cut by 3 bases and J by 4 bases, with 12 bases left in between. The CDR3 reads CASSAHRVPDTQYF. In DNA form, the CDR3 reads TGTGCCAGCAGCGCACACAGGGTTCCAGATACGCAGTATTTT.

Worth noting for this clonotype: Likely a read error: the CDR3 ends without its conserved phenylalanine or tryptophan. V gene TRBV2 combines with J gene TRBJ2-1; 8 positions match TRBD2. V shed 6 bases and J 4 bases; nucleotides not matched to a gene: 11. This CDR3 spans 16 amino acids. Germline lookup yields CDR1 SNHLY and CDR2 FYNNEI. CDR3 sequence reads: CASRAPGLVPYNEQFC. The CDR3 DNA follows: TGTGCCAGCAGGGCACCGGGACTAGTCCCTTACAATGAGCAGTTCTGC.

This clonotype was observed a handful of times. This sequence joins TRBV12-3 or TRBV12-4 and TRBJ2-5; no clear D. The V end lost 2 bases, the J end lost 0 bases, and 16 bases lay between the germline ends. The CDR3 is 17 residues long. In DNA, the CDR3 is TGTGCCAGCAGTTTATTCTTAACACCGCTATACCAAGAGACCCAGTACTTC. Translating gives CASSLFLTPLYQETQYF.

The gene calls are TRBV2 and TRBJ2-3; D possibly corresponds to TRBD2 (5 bases). The CDR3 sequence is 18 residues long. V lost 0 bases and J lost 3, with 19 bases in between. Germline-derived CDR1 and CDR2 are SNHLY and FYNNEI. As DNA, the CDR3 is TGTGCCAGCAGTGAAGCAAACCTTCTAGCAGTCGGGACAGATACGCAGTATTTT. Its translation is CASSEANLLAVGTDTQYF. Together with reference TRBV2 and TRBJ2-3, the CDR3 gives the full variable domain: EPEVTQTPSHQVTQMGQEVILRCVPISNHLYFYWYRQILGQKVEFLVSFYNNEISEKSEIFDDQFSVERPDGSNFTLKIRSTKLEDSAMYFCASSEANLLAVGTDTQYFGPGTRLTVL.

The rearrangement joins TRBV6-6 to TRBJ2-4, with D possibly matching TRBD1 (5 bases). The CDR3 runs to 13 residues. The V end lost 2 bases, the J end lost 8 bases, and 10 bases lay between the germline ends. Germline V lookup: CDR1 MNHNY, CDR2 SVGAGI (reference sequence). CDR3 nucleotide sequence: TGTGCCAGCAGTTACAGCCCCAGGGACATTCAGTACTTC. The encoded protein is CASSYSPRDIQYF.

The chain couples TRBV5-1 to TRBJ2-5, with a possible D match to TRBD2 (5 bases). The ends were cut back, 7 bases at V and 10 bases at J, with 14 bases in the middle. CDR3 size: 11 residues. Germline V gene data show CDR1 as SGHRS and CDR2 as YFSETQ. The CDR3 DNA sequence: TGCGCCAGCGGAGTCTCGAGGGACCAGTACTTC. Translated: CASGVSRDQYF.

V and J are TRBV11-2 and TRBJ2-7, with D perhaps TRBD1 (6 bases). The CDR3 spans 13 residues. Germline CDR1 and CDR2: SGHAT and FQNNGV. V was trimmed by 5 bases and J by 5 bases, leaving 13 bases between them. The chain's CDR3 is CASSPPWTDEQYF. The CDR3 nucleotides are TGTGCCAGCAGCCCCCCCTGGACAGACGAGCAGTACTTC.

The CDR3 sequence: CAWGNDGYTF. CDR3 bases: TGTGCCTGGGGGAACGATGGCTACACCTTC. The V and J genes are TRBV30 and TRBJ1-2; D is unclear. The V and J ends lost 5 bases and 6 bases respectively, with 7 bases between them. Germline assignment: CDR1 GTSNPN and CDR2 SVGIG (reference sequence). The CDR3 sequence is 10 residues long.

This chain joins TRBV11-1 and TRBJ1-2, with D hard to call. Trimming took 4 bases from V and 6 from J, leaving 18 bases between them. Looked up from germline, CDR1 is SGHAT and CDR2 is FQDESV (reference sequence). This CDR3 comprises 15 residues. CDR3 sequence (DNA): TGTGCCAGCAGCTCCCCCCGGACCCCTCGCAATGGCTACACCTTC. Protein: CASSSPRTPRNGYTF.

On this clonotype itself: One end of the junction is discordant with germline, which a read error may explain. The rearrangement joins TRBV5-1 to TRBJ1-2; TRBD1 matches 10 bases. CDR1 SGHRS and CDR2 YFSETQ come from the germline V gene. The CDR3 spans 15 residues. The CDR3 bases are TGCGTCAGCAGCTATGGGACAGGGGCTAACTATGGCTACACCTTC. Translated: CVSSYGTGANYGYTF.

V gene TRBV11-2 combines with J gene TRBJ2-1; 7 bases fit TRBD1. The germline CDR1 and CDR2 sequences are SGHAT and FQNNGV. The CDR3 extends over 22 amino acids. After removal of 2 bases from V and 4 bases from J, the junction contained 26 bases not matched to a gene. CDR3 amino acids: CASSLFKVWGQPEGKGYNEQFF. CDR3 DNA sequence: TGTGCCAGCAGCTTATTTAAGGTTTGGGGACAGCCGGAAGGGAAGGGTTACAATGAGCAGTTCTTC.

This clonotype was recorded only once. This CDR3 reads CASSFVVGALGGDTQYF. As DNA, the CDR3 is TGTGCCAGCAGCTTTGTAGTTGGGGCCCTTGGAGGAGATACGCAGTATTTT. V gene TRBV7-2 combines with J gene TRBJ2-3; D may match TRBD1 or TRBD2 (5 bases each). Per the germline V gene, CDR1 is SGHTA and CDR2 is FQGNSA. V was cut by 3 bases and J by 5 bases, with 21 bases left in between. The CDR3 consists of 17 residues.

This clonotype was counted between two and nine times. The gene calls are TRBV5-1 and TRBJ2-5, with a tentative D call TRBD2 (6 bases). The CDR3 extends over 16 amino acids. The germline V and J ends were trimmed by 4 bases and 5 bases, with 21 bases remaining between them. Germline V gene lookup returns CDR1 SGHRS and CDR2 YFSETQ. CDR3 nucleotides: TGCGCCAGCAGCCTATCTGGGGGGAATCTTCGGGAGACCCAGTACTTC. The encoded protein is CASSLSGGNLRETQYF.

The chain couples TRBV10-3 to TRBJ2-5, with 7 positions matching TRBD2. CDR1 ENHRY and CDR2 SYGVKD come from the germline V gene. J was trimmed by 0 bases and V by 4 bases; bases with no gene match: 11. This CDR3 region has 17 residues. The CDR3 spells CAISAGGSLNYQETQYF. The DNA of the CDR3 is TGTGCCATCAGTGCGGGGGGATCCCTCAATTACCAAGAGACCCAGTACTTC.

This chain links TRBV6-2 or TRBV6-3 with TRBJ2-7; tentatively, D is TRBD1 (6 bases). The CDR3 has 13 amino acids. V was trimmed by 6 bases and J by 3 bases, leaving 12 bases between them. The V gene's germline CDR1 is MNHEY and CDR2 SVGEGT. The CDR3 reads CASRTQDSYEQYF. Here the CDR3 DNA reads TGTGCCAGCAGAACCCAGGACAGCTACGAGCAGTACTTC.

This clonotype was counted once. The junction differs from germline at one of its ends, possibly a read error. The J gene is TRBJ1-2, the V gene TRBV10-3; 8 bases are a match to TRBD1. The CDR3 is 16 amino acids. CDR1 and CDR2 from the germline V gene are ENHRY and SYGVKD. The CDR3 reads CTISESRTGRDYGYTF. CDR3 DNA: TGTACCATCAGTGAGTCCCGGACAGGGAGAGACTATGGCTACACCTTC.

This clonotype has a handful of counts. CDR3 DNA sequence: TGTGCCAGCAGCCGCGGACAAGGGGGTGGCTACACCTTC. It encodes CASSRGQGGGYTF. The chain couples TRBV5-6 to TRBJ1-2, with D possibly matching TRBD1 (6 bases). Germline-derived CDR1 and CDR2 are SGHDT and YYEEEE. The length of the CDR3 is 13 residues. V was shortened by 4 bases and J by 7 bases, with 14 bases between the two germline ends.

This clonotype was recorded a few times. The chain employs TRBV11-2 and TRBJ2-1; the D is unclear. The CDR3 extends over 14 amino acids. Germline V gives CDR1 SGHAT, CDR2 FQNNGV. Trimming cost V 6 bases and J 3 bases, with 12 bases left between them. Here the CDR3 DNA reads TGTGCCAGCAGTCCACTCAGGAACTACAATGAGCAGTTCTTC. Translation: CASSPLRNYNEQFF.

The sample holds a few counts of this clonotype. This chain uses TRBV20-1 with TRBJ2-3; 9 bases line up with TRBD2. The CDR3 spans 17 residues. Germline V CDR1 and CDR2: DFQATT, SNEGSKA (reference sequence). V lost 6 bases, J lost 1 base, and 14 bases stayed unmatched. Here the CDR3 reads CSAVPLKQRGGTDTQYF. The CDR3, as DNA: TGCAGTGCCGTTCCCTTAAAGCAGCGGGGGGGCACAGATACGCAGTATTTT.

This clonotype was recorded a few times. The chain employs TRBV12-3 or TRBV12-4 and TRBJ1-1, with 8 bases lining up with TRBD1. The junction had 9 bases not matched to a gene; V was cut back by 6 bases and J by 3 bases. The CDR3 is made up of 15 amino acids. CDR3 protein: CASSPPDRGDTEAFF. CDR3 DNA: TGTGCCAGCAGCCCTCCCGACAGGGGCGACACTGAAGCTTTCTTT.

This sequence joins TRBV20-1 and TRBJ1-1; D remains unclear. The CDR3 has 13 residues. In germline, CDR1 is DFQATT, CDR2 SNEGSKA (reference sequence). V was cut by 0 bases and J by 3 bases, with 8 bases left in between. CDR3 residues: CSARDWEYTEAFF. CDR3 bases: TGCAGTGCTAGAGATTGGGAGTACACTGAAGCTTTCTTT.

As to this clonotype: A read error may account for a junction end that differs from germline. The V call is TRBV7-2, the J call TRBJ1-1, with D unclear. This CDR3 spans 13 amino acids. Germline CDR1 reads SGHTA; CDR2 reads FQGNSA. This chain's CDR3 is CANSLGQNTEAFF. The CDR3 region has the DNA TGTGCCAACAGCTTAGGGCAGAACACTGAAGCTTTCTTT.

The gene calls are TRBV2 and TRBJ2-1; TRBD2 agrees at 8 bases. The CDR3 loop spans 15 amino acids. Germline assignment: CDR1 SNHLY and CDR2 FYNNEI. The V and J ends lost 5 bases and 2 bases, in that order; junction bases with no gene match: 5. CDR3: CASSLSGITYNEQFF. CDR3 coding DNA: TGTGCCAGCAGTCTTAGCGGGATCACCTACAATGAGCAGTTCTTC.